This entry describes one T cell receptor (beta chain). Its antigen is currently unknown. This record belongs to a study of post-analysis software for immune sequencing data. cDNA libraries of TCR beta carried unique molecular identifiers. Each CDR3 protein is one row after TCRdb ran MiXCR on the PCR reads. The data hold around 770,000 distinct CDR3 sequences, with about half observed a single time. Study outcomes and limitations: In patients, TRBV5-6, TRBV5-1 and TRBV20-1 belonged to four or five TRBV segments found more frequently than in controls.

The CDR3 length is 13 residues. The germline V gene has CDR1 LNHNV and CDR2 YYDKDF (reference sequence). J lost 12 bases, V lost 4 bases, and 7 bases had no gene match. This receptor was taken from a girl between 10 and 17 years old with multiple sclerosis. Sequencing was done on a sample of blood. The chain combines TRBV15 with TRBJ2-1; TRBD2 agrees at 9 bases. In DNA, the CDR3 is TGTGCCACCAGCATAATAGCGGGAGAAGGGCAGTTCTTC. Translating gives CATSIIAGEGQFF.